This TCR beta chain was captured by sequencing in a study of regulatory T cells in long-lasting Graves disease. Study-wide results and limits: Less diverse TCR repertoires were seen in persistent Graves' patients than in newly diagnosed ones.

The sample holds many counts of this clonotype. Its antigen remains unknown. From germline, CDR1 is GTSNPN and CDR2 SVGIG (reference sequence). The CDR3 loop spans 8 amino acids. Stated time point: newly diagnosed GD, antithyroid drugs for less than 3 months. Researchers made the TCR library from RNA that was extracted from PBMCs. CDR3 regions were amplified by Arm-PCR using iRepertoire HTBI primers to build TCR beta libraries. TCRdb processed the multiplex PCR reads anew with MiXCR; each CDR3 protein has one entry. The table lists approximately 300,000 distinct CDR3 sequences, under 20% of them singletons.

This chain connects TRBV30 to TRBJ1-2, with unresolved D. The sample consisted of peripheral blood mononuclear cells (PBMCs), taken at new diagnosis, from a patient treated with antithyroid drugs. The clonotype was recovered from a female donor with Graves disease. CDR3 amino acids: CGADGYTF. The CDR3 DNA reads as TGTGGTGCGGACGGCTACACCTTC.